Below are 23 T cell receptor beta chains sequenced from a single sample in a study of T cell responses to AZD1222 COVID-19 vaccine. The protocol was immunoSEQ multiplex PCR, while the TCRdb copy is restricted to in-frame clones and leaves out a portion. This table holds approximately 52,000 clones, approximately 86% found once. The sequencing used peripheral blood, collected 28 days after the second AZD1222 dose. Receptors originate from an adult who received the AZD1222 COVID-19 vaccine.

V gene TRBV10-3 combines with J gene TRBJ2-5; TRBD2 matches at 12 bases. Germline V gene sequence: CDR1 ENHRY, CDR2 SYGVKD. The CDR3 extends over 21 amino acids. V was pared by 4 bases and J by 0 bases, with 18 bases of the junction left unmatched. DNA of the CDR3: TGTGCCATCAGTGGACGGTCGGTTGGACTAGCGGGGTTATTGTACCAAGAGACCCAGTACTTC. It yields the protein CAISGRSVGLAGLLYQETQYF.

This clone has only a few counts. V usage is TRBV9 and J usage is TRBJ2-6; 10 bases align to TRBD1. The junction had 7 bases not matched to a gene; V was cut back by 4 bases and J by 0 bases. The germline gives CDR1 SGDLS, CDR2 YYNGEE. The CDR3 spans 18 residues. As DNA, the CDR3 is TGTGCCAGCAGCCCCAGGACAGGGGGAACCTCTGGGGCCAACGTCCTGACTTTC. This translates into CASSPRTGGTSGANVLTF.

The CDR3 here is CASSHPGDSYEQYF. Here the CDR3 DNA reads TGTGCCAGCAGCCACCCGGGGGACTCCTACGAGCAGTACTTC. The rearrangement links TRBV7-2 to TRBJ2-7; possibly TRBD2 for D (6 bases). The CDR3 runs to 14 residues. The germline V and J ends were trimmed by 5 bases and 0 bases, with 11 bases remaining between them. Germline assignment: CDR1 SGHTA and CDR2 FQGNSA. The whole variable domain, remainder taken from reference TRBV7-2 and TRBJ2-7, is GAGVSQSPSNKVTEKGKDVELRCDPISGHTALYWYRQSLGQGLEFLIYFQGNSAPDKSGLPSDRFSAERTGGSVSTLTIQRTQQEDSAVYLCASSHPGDSYEQYFGPGTRLTVT.

The chain uses TRBV6-5 and TRBJ1-5; 9 nucleotides match TRBD1. After removal of 5 bases from V and 6 bases from J, the junction contained 8 bases not matched to a gene. Germline V gene lookup returns CDR1 MNHEY and CDR2 SVGAGI. This CDR3 comprises 15 residues. The CDR3 loop is CASSTDRGAGQPQHF. The CDR3 nucleotides are TGTGCCAGCAGTACGGACAGGGGAGCCGGTCAGCCCCAGCATTTT.

The chain has TRBV5-4 and TRBJ1-1; D is possibly TRBD1 (5 bases). CDR3 length: 16 amino acids. With 4 bases removed from V and 6 bases from J, the gap between germline ends came to 22 bases. Germline-derived CDR1 and CDR2 are SGHNT and YYREEE (reference sequence). The CDR3 reads CASSRGQGRSGSEAFF. Here the CDR3 DNA reads TGTGCCAGCAGCCGAGGGCAGGGAAGGAGCGGGTCTGAAGCTTTCTTT.

The chain couples TRBV5-6 to TRBJ1-4; D might be TRBD1 (6 bases). V gave up 4 bases and J gave up 3 bases, with 13 bases separating them. The germline V gene encodes CDR1 SGHDT and CDR2 YYEEEE. There are 15 residues in the CDR3. The chain's CDR3 is CASSLLRGANEKLFF. CDR3 nucleotide sequence: TGTGCCAGCAGCCTATTGAGGGGGGCTAATGAAAAACTGTTTTTT.

The sample holds a few counts of this clone. The V gene is TRBV5-1, the J gene TRBJ2-7, with 9 nucleotides matching TRBD2. CDR3 length equals 16 residues. Germline V lookup: CDR1 SGHRS, CDR2 YFSETQ. Germline trimming cut 2 bases from V and 0 bases from J; bases unmatched to any gene: 6. Here the CDR3 DNA reads TGCGCCAGCAGCTTCGGGCCTAGCGGGACCTCCTACGAGCAGTACTTC. Translating it yields CASSFGPSGTSYEQYF.

V gene TRBV19 combines with J gene TRBJ1-2; D ambiguous. In germline, CDR1 is LNHDA, CDR2 SQIVND (reference sequence). With 1 base removed from V and 2 bases from J, the gap between germline ends came to 8 bases. The CDR3 length is 14 residues. DNA of the CDR3: TGTGCCAGTAGTATAGCCGCGGGGAACTATGGCTACACCTTC. It encodes CASSIAAGNYGYTF.

Only one count was recorded for this clone. The rearrangement uses TRBV3-1 (or the pseudogene TRBV3-2) and TRBJ1-3, with D uncertain. The CDR3 is made up of 13 amino acids. V was cut by 6 bases and J by 0 bases, with 6 bases left in between. The germline CDR1 and CDR2 sequences are LGHDT and YNNKEL (reference sequence). CDR3 sequence: CASRQSSGNTIYF. The DNA of the CDR3 is TGTGCCAGCAGACAGAGCTCTGGAAACACCATATATTTT.

V and J are TRBV5-6 and TRBJ2-5; TRBD1 might be the D (6 bases). The germline V gene encodes CDR1 SGHDT and CDR2 YYEEEE. Trimming shortened V by 7 bases and J by 1 base, and 20 bases separated the two germline ends. The CDR3 is made up of 16 amino acids. In nucleotides, the CDR3 is TGTGCCAGCGACAGGTGGTGGTTTTTGGGCCAAGAGACCCAGTACTTC. This translates into CASDRWWFLGQETQYF.

The count of this clone is one. The gene calls are TRBV30 and TRBJ2-1; no firm D call. Germline V gives CDR1 GTSNPN, CDR2 SVGIG (reference sequence). The ends were cut back, 6 bases at V and 5 bases at J, with 14 bases in the middle. The CDR3 consists of 13 residues. The CDR3: CACHAAANNEQFF. CDR3 DNA: TGTGCCTGCCACGCGGCAGCGAACAATGAGCAGTTCTTC.

The chain uses TRBV7-9 and TRBJ2-1, with 13 bases identical to TRBD2. Germline V gives CDR1 SEHNR, CDR2 FQNEAQ (reference sequence). The junction had 5 bases not matched to a gene; V was cut back by 5 bases and J by 7 bases. CDR3 length: 15 amino acids. CDR3 nucleotide sequence: TGTGCCAGCAGCGATCGGACTAGCGGGAGTAATGAGCAGTTCTTC. It translates to CASSDRTSGSNEQFF. The full variable domain, completed using reference TRBV7-9 and TRBJ2-1, is DTGVSQNPRHKITKRGQNVTFRCDPISEHNRLYWYRQTLGQGPEFLTYFQNEAQLEKSRLLSDRFSAERPKGSFSTLEIQRTEQGDSAMYLCASSDRTSGSNEQFFGPGTRLTVL.

V and J are TRBV28 and TRBJ2-5; no definite D call. Trimming left V 7 bases short and J 0 bases short, with 9 bases between. The CDR3 spans 13 residues. CDR1 and CDR2 (germline): MDHEN, SYDVKM. CDR3 amino acids: CASTTHNQETQYF. CDR3 DNA: TGTGCCAGCACCACGCACAACCAAGAGACCCAGTACTTC.

The rearrangement links TRBV13 to TRBJ1-1; D not certain. V lost 7 bases, J lost 0 bases, and 18 bases lay in between. This CDR3 comprises 16 residues. The germline V gene encodes CDR1 PRHDT and CDR2 FYEKMQ (reference sequence). The CDR3, as DNA: TGTGCCAGCACCCCTGGACGGAGTATCATGAACACTGAAGCTTTCTTT. It yields the protein CASTPGRSIMNTEAFF.

The genes are TRBV7-2 and TRBJ1-2, with TRBD1 identical over 9 bases. This CDR3 is built from 17 residues. The V and J ends lost 4 bases and 2 bases, in that order; junction bases with no gene match: 11. The V gene's germline CDR1 is SGHTA and CDR2 FQGNSA. CDR3 nucleotide sequence: TGTGCCAGCAGCTCCCGGACAGGGGAGCCCCTCAACTATGGCTACACCTTC. Translated, it gives CASSSRTGEPLNYGYTF.

The chain has TRBV7-8 and TRBJ1-2; D gene unclear. Germline loops: CDR1 SGHVS, CDR2 FQNEAQ. V was pared by 4 bases and J by 12 bases, with 15 bases between. This CDR3 is 12 amino acids long. CDR3 bases: TGTGCCAGCAGCTCGACCCCGGGATCACACACCTTC. Translation gives CASSSTPGSHTF.

The chain uses TRBV7-3 and TRBJ2-1; 9 nucleotides agree with TRBD2. Germline V CDR1 and CDR2: SGHTA, FQGTGA. The CDR3 runs 16 residues. With V trimmed by 4 bases and J by 9 bases, 13 bases remained unmatched. For the CDR3, the DNA is TGTGCCAGCAGCTCCCAGAGCGGGAGGAGGGAGGGTGAGCAGTTCTTC. Translation: CASSSQSGRREGEQFF.

The chain combines TRBV30 with TRBJ1-6; D call uncertain. The CDR3 covers 14 residues. From germline, CDR1 is GTSNPN and CDR2 SVGIG (reference sequence). Trimming cost V 1 base and J 9 bases, with 13 bases left between them. This CDR3 is CAWSGFGRGSPLHF. CDR3 sequence (DNA): TGTGCCTGGAGTGGGTTCGGTCGGGGTTCACCCCTCCACTTT.

V usage is TRBV28 and J usage is TRBJ2-5; the match to TRBD2 covers 10 bases. Trimming at V came to 6 bases and at J to 5 bases, leaving 9 bases not matched to a gene. The CDR3 has 15 residues. Germline V gene data show CDR1 as MDHEN and CDR2 as SYDVKM. Written as DNA, the CDR3 is TGTGCCAGCAGCCCTAGACGTAGCGGGAGGGAGACCCAGTACTTC. It yields the protein CASSPRRSGRETQYF.

The V and J genes are TRBV15 and TRBJ1-2; D is unclear. Germline V gives CDR1 LNHNV, CDR2 YYDKDF (reference sequence). Trimming shortened V by 5 bases and J by 8 bases, and 18 bases separated the two germline ends. CDR3 size: 14 residues. The CDR3 here is CATSFGRDVKGYTF. CDR3 in DNA: TGTGCCACCAGCTTTGGCCGGGATGTAAAGGGCTACACCTTC. Full variable domain (remainder filled in from reference TRBV15 and TRBJ1-2): DAMVIQNPRYQVTQFGKPVTLSCSQTLNHNVMYWYQQKSSQAPKLLFHYYDKDFNNEADTPDNFQSRRPNTSFCFLDIRSPGLGDTAMYLCATSFGRDVKGYTFGSGTRLTVV.

The chain employs TRBV27 and TRBJ2-4; D not resolved. This CDR3 comprises 20 residues. The ends were cut back, 0 bases at V and 0 bases at J, with 21 bases in the middle. Germline CDR1 MNHEY, CDR2 SMNVEV (reference sequence). The CDR3, as DNA: TGTGCCAGCAGTTTATCGACCCCCCGGGCAACTAACTTAGCCAAAAACATTCAGTACTTC. Its translation: CASSLSTPRATNLAKNIQYF.

The chain combines TRBV19 with TRBJ1-5; no firm D call. Germline V CDR1 and CDR2: LNHDA, SQIVND (reference sequence). The ends were cut back, 4 bases at V and 2 bases at J, with 6 bases in the middle. The CDR3 sequence is 13 residues long. Here the CDR3 reads CASSNPGNQPQHF. CDR3 DNA sequence: TGTGCCAGTAGTAATCCGGGCAATCAGCCCCAGCATTTT. Looking up the rest from reference TRBV19 and TRBJ1-5 gives the full variable domain: DGGITQSPKYLFRKEGQNVTLSCEQNLNHDAMYWYRQDPGQGLRLIYYSQIVNDFQKGDIAEGYSVSREKKESFPLTVTSAQKNPTAFYLCASSNPGNQPQHFGDGTRLSIL.

The chain couples TRBV2 to TRBJ2-4; 11 bases map to TRBD1. Germline assignment: CDR1 SNHLY and CDR2 FYNNEI. Trimming cost V 6 bases and J 5 bases; bases outside gene matches: 6. This CDR3 is built from 15 residues. CDR3 bases: TGTGCCAGCAGCTCCCGGACAGGGGGCCAAAACATTCAGTACTTC. Translation gives CASSSRTGGQNIQYF. The full variable domain, rest sourced from reference TRBV2 and TRBJ2-4, is EPEVTQTPSHQVTQMGQEVILRCVPISNHLYFYWYRQILGQKVEFLVSFYNNEISEKSEIFDDQFSVERPDGSNFTLKIRSTKLEDSAMYFCASSSRTGGQNIQYFGAGTRLSVL.